The present TCR beta chain was sequenced within a study of regulatory T cells in long-lasting Graves disease. General observations from the study: Persistent disease preferred TRBV28, TRBJ1-2 and TRBJ2-5; new disease, TRBV20-1 and TRBJ2-1. Samples came from peripheral blood alone, without thyroid tissue.

Time point described: persistent/refractory GD, antithyroid drugs over 5 years with positive TRAb. Preparation of the TCR library used RNA extracted from PBMCs. Germline V gives CDR1 SGHTA, CDR2 FQGNSA. The CDR3 totals 17 residues. V shed 5 bases and J shed 1 base, with 20 bases lying between them. Concerning this clonotype: Its specificity is not known.

Sequencing libraries for TCR beta were prepared with iRepertoire HTBI primers and Arm-PCR of CDR3 regions. TCRdb reanalysed the multiplex PCR reads using MiXCR and keeps one entry per CDR3 protein. The table shows 400,000 to 500,000 distinct CDR3 sequences, with less than 25% occurring only once. This TCR derives from a female donor with Graves disease. V and J are TRBV7-2 and TRBJ1-1; D unclear. Sequences were derived from peripheral blood mononuclear cells (PBMCs), sampled when the disease was refractory, from a patient treated with antithyroid drugs. Here the CDR3 reads CASSLRNLLRTNTEAFF. The CDR3 coding sequence is TGTGCCAGCAGCCTTAGGAACCTGCTAAGGACGAACACTGAAGCTTTCTTT. The full variable domain, its missing parts supplied by reference TRBV7-2 and TRBJ1-1, is GAGVSQSPSNKVTEKGKDVELRCDPISGHTALYWYRQSLGQGLEFLIYFQGNSAPDKSGLPSDRFSAERTGGSVSTLTIQRTQQEDSAVYLCASSLRNLLRTNTEAFFGQGTRLTVV.